What follows describes a single T cell receptor beta chain. Antigen unknown. The method was immunoSEQ multiplex PCR; TCRdb's version includes in-frame clones alone and lacks a portion of them. The profile covers tens of thousands of clones, with around four fifths appearing a single time and 7.4% taken by the ten largest. This record belongs to a study of a mutant IDH1 vaccine in newly diagnosed glioma. In the study overall: In weeks 1, 3, 5, 7, 11, 15, 19 and 23, patients were immunized, eight times in all. Vaccinations were initiated 4-6 weeks following radiotherapy alone, or were given together with temozolomide cycles.

Indicated time point: week 5, during vaccination. It was 300 ug of mutant IDH1 20-mer peptide that made up each vaccine dose, given with topical imiquimod. The donors' diagnosis was new WHO grade 3 or 4 astrocytoma that was IDH1-mutant and ATRX-lost. Overall study results and limits: Vaccination induced immune responses in roughly 93% of patients.

CDR1 is LNHDA and CDR2 is SQIVND in the germline V gene (reference sequence). The CDR3 covers 11 residues. V shed 4 bases and J shed 7 bases, with 5 bases lying between them. This clonotype was obtained from a woman aged 45-65 years with glioma. This chain connects TRBV19 to TRBJ1-5; D uncertain. Here the sequenced sample was PBMCs, taken from a glioma patient whose treatment included an IDH1 peptide vaccine. CDR3 nucleotides: TGTGCCAGTAGTAGGGGACAGCCCCAGCATTTT. This encodes CASSRGQPQHF.